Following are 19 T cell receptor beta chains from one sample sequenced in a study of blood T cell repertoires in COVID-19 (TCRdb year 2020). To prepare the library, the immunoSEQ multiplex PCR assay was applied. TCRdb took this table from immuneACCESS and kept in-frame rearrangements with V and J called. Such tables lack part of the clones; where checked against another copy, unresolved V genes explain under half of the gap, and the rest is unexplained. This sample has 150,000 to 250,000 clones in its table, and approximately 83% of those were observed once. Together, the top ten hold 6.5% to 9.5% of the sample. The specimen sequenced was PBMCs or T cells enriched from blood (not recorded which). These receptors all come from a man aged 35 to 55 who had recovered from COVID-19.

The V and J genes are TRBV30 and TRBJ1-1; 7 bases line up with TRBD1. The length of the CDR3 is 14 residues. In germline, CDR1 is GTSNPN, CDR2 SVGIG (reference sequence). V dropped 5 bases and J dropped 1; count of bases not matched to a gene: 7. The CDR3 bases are TGTGCCTGGCGGCCCGGGACAGCGAACACTGAAGCTTTCTTT. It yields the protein CAWRPGTANTEAFF.

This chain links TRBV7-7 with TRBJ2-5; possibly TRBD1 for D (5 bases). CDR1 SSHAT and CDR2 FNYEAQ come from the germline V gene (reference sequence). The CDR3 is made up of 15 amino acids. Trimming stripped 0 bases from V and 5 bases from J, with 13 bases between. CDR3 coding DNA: TGTGCCAGCAGCTTAGCGGGGCCCTGGTTGGAGACCCAGTACTTC. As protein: CASSLAGPWLETQYF.

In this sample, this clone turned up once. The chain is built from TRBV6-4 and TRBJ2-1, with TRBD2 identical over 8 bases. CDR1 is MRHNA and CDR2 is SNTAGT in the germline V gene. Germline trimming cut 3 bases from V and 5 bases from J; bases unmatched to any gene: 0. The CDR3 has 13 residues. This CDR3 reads CASSELADNEQFF. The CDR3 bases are TGTGCCAGCAGTGAACTAGCGGACAATGAGCAGTTCTTC.

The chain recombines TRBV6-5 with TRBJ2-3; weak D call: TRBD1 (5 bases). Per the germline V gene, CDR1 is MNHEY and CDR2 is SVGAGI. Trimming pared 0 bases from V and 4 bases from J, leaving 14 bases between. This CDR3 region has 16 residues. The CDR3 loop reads CASSYSRQGGSDTQYF. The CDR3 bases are TGTGCCAGCAGTTACTCTCGCCAGGGTGGTTCAGATACGCAGTATTTT.

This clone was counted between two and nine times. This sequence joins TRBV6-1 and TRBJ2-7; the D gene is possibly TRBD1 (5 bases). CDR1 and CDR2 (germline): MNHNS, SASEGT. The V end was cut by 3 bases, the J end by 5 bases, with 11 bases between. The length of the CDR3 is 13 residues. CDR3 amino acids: CASSEGQGDEQYF. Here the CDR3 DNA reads TGTGCCAGCAGTGAGGGGCAGGGTGACGAGCAGTACTTC.

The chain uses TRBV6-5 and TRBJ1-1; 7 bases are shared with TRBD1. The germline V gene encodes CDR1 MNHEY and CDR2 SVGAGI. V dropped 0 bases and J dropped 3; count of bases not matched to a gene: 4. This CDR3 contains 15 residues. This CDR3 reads CASSYSTGHDTEAFF. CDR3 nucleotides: TGTGCCAGCAGTTACTCGACAGGGCATGACACTGAAGCTTTCTTT.

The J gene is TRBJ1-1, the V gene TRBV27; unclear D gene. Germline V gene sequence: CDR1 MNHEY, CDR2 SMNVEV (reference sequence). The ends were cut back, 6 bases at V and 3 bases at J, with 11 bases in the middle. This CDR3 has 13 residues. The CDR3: CASSLRSYTEAFF. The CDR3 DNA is TGTGCCAGCAGCCTCAGGTCGTACACTGAAGCTTTCTTT.

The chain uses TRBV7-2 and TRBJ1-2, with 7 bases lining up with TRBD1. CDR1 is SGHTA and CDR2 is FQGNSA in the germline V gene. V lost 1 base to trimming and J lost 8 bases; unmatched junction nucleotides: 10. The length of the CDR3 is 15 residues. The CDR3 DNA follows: TGTGCCAGCAGCTTAGTAGGGGCAGGGGGGTTCGGCTACACCTTC. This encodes CASSLVGAGGFGYTF. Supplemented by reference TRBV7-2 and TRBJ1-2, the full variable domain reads GAGVSQSPSNKVTEKGKDVELRCDPISGHTALYWYRQSLGQGLEFLIYFQGNSAPDKSGLPSDRFSAERTGGSVSTLTIQRTQQEDSAVYLCASSLVGAGGFGYTFGSGTRLTVV.

In DNA, the CDR3 is TGTGCCAGCAGCTTGAACTATTTGAGCGAGCAGTTCTTC. It encodes CASSLNYLSEQFF. The chain recombines TRBV5-5 with TRBJ2-1, with D hard to call. This CDR3 has 13 residues. Trimming shortened V by 1 base and J by 10 bases, and 12 bases separated the two germline ends. The V gene's germline CDR1 is SGHKS and CDR2 YYEKEE (reference sequence).

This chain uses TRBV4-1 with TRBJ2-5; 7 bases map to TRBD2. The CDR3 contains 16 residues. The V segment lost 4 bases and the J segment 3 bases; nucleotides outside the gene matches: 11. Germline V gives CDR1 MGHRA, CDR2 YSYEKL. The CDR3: CASSLWSGGSEETQYF. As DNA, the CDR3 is TGCGCCAGCAGCCTCTGGTCCGGGGGGTCGGAAGAGACCCAGTACTTC.

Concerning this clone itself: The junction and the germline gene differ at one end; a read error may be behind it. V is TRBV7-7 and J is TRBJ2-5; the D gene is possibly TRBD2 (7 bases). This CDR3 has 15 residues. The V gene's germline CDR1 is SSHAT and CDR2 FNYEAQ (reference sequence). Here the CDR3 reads CASSPREGGGETQYF. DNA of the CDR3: TGTGCTAGCAGCCCGAGGGAGGGGGGAGGCGAGACCCAGTACTTC.

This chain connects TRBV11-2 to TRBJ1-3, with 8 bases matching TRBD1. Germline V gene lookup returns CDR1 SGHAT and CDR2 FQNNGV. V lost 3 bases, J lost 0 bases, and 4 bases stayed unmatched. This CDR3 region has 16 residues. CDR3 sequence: CASSLDRAHSGNTIYF. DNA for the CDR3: TGTGCCAGCAGCTTGGACAGGGCCCACTCTGGAAACACCATATATTTT.

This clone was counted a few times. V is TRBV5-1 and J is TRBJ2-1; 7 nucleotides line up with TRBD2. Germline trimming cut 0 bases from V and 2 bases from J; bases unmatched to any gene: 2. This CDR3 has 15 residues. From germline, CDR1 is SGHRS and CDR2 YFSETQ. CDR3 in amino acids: CASSLVGGTYNEQFF. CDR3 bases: TGCGCCAGCAGCTTGGTCGGGGGGACCTACAATGAGCAGTTCTTC.

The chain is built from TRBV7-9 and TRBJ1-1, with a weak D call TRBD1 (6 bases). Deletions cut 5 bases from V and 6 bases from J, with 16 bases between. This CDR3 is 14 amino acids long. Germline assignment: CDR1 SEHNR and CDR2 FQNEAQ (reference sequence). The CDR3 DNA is TGTGCCAGCAGCCCAAGGGGGGGTTCAGCTGAAGCTTTCTTT. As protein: CASSPRGGSAEAFF.

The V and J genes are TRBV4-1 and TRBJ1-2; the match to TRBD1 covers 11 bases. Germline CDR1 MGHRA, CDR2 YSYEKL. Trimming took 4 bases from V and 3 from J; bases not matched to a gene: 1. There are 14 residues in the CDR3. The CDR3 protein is CASSRTGGDYGYTF. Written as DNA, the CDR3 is TGCGCCAGCAGCCGGACAGGGGGCGACTATGGCTACACCTTC.

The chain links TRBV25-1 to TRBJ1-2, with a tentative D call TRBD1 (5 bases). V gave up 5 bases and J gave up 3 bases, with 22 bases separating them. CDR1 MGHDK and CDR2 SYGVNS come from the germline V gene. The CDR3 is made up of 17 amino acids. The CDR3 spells CASSPYEARVNHYGYTF. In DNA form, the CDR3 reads TGTGCCAGCAGTCCATACGAGGCCAGGGTGAACCACTATGGCTACACCTTC.

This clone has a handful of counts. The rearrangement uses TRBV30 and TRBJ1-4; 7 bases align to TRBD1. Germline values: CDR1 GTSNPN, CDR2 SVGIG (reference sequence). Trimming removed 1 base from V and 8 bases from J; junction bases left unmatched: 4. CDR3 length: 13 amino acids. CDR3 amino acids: CAWSEGGQEKLFF. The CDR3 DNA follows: TGTGCCTGGAGTGAAGGGGGACAGGAAAAACTGTTTTTT. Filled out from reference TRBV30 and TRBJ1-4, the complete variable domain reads SQTIHQWPATLVQPVGSPLSLECTVEGTSNPNLYWYRQAAGRGLQLLFYSVGIGQISSEVPQNLSASRPQDRQFILSSKKLLLSDSGFYLCAWSEGGQEKLFFGSGTQLSVL.

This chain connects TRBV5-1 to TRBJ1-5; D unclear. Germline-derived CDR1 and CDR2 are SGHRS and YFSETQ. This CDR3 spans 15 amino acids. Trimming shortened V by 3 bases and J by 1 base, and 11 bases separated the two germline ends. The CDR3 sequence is CASSSEGASNQPQHF. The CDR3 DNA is TGCGCCAGCAGCTCGGAGGGCGCGAGCAATCAGCCCCAGCATTTT.

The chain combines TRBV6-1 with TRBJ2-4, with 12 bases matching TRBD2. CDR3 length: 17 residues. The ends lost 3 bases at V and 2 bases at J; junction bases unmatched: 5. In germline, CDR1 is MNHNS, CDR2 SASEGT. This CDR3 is CASSDLAGGHSKNIQYF. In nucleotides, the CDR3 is TGTGCCAGCAGTGATCTAGCGGGGGGGCATTCCAAAAACATTCAGTACTTC.